This T cell receptor beta chain was recorded in a study of OX40 agonist ivuxolimab in advanced cancers. Overall study results and limits: Within 6 weeks, CD4+ and CD8+ blood T cells expanded clonally at 0.1 to 3.0 mg/kg. Normalized T-cell clonal expansion was also low in a subset of nonresponders.

Anyone with autoimmune disease history or systemic immunosuppression was excluded. Germline lookup yields CDR1 MNHEY and CDR2 SMNVEV (reference sequence). The CDR3 is 17 residues long. V trimming: 1 base; J trimming: 7 bases; junction bases outside the gene matches: 11. On this clone: What it binds is unknown.

Sequencing used immunoSEQ multiplex PCR; TCRdb keeps in-frame clones, though not all of them. This table holds about 93,000 clones, under 95% found once. This TCR derives from an adult with an advanced solid tumor such as melanoma, head and neck, liver or kidney cancer. The genes are TRBV27 and TRBJ2-1, with 9 bases that match TRBD2. The sequencing here drew on CD4+ or CD8+ T cells sorted from blood, taken in a trial of the OX40 agonist ivuxolimab. Here the CDR3 DNA reads TGTGCCAGCAGTTTATTCCTAACTAGCGGGCGAGGGAATGAGCAGTTCTTC. This translates into CASSLFLTSGRGNEQFF.